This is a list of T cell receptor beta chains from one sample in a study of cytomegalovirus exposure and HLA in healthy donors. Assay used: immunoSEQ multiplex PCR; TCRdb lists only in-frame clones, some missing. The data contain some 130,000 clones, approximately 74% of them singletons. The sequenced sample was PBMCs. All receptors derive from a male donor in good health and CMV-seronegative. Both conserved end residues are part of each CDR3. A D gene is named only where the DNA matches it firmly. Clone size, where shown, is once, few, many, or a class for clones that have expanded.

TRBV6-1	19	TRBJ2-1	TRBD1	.	TGTGCCAGCAGTGAAGCGAAACCTTCACAGGGGATAGCCTACAATGAGCAGTTCTTC	CASSEAKPSQGIAYNEQFF
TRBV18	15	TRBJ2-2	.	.	TGTGCCAGCTCACCACCACAAGGGGCAACCGGGGAGCTGTTTTTT	CASSPPQGATGELFF
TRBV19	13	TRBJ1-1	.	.	TGTGCCAGTAGCATTGGGCAGATCACTGAAGCTTTCTTT	CASSIGQITEAFF
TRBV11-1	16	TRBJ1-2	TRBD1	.	TGTGCCAGCAGCTTCGGGACAGGGAACATAGTGGATGGCTACACCTTC	CASSFGTGNIVDGYTF
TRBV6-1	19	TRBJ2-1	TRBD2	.	TGTGCCAGCAGTGAAGAAGGGGGGTATAGCGGGAGAAGCTACAATGAGCAGTTCTTC	CASSEEGGYSGRSYNEQFF
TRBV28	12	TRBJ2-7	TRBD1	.	TGTGCCAGCTGGGACAGGGGTCACGAGCAGTACTTC	CASWDRGHEQYF
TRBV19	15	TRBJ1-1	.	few	TGTGCCACCGGCCGTCGTGGACAGAGGAACACTGAAGCTTTCTTT	CATGRRGQRNTEAFF
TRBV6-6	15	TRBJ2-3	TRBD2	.	TGTGCCAGCAGAAAAGGGACTAGCGGACCTGATACGCAGTATTTT	CASRKGTSGPDTQYF
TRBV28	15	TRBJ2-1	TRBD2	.	TGTGCCAGCAGTACCGGGACTAGGGGGGCTAATGAGCAGTTCTTC	CASSTGTRGANEQFF
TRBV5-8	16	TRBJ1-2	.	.	TGTGCCAGCAGCTTGACTGGGGCAGGGGTTTTCTATGGCTACACCTTC	CASSLTGAGVFYGYTF
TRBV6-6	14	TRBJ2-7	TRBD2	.	TGTGCCAGCAGGAATTACGGGGGGGGGTACGAGCAGTACTTC	CASRNYGGGYEQYF
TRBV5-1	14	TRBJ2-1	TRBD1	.	TGCGCCAGCAGCTTGGGACAGGGGTACAATGAGCAGTTCTTC	CASSLGQGYNEQFF
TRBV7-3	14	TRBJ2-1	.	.	TGTGCCAGCAGCTACAGAAGGGAGGTGTACTGGCAGTTCTTC	CASSYRREVYWQFF
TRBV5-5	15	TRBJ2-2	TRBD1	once	TGTGCCAGCAGCACGGAGACAGGGAGCTCCGGGGAGCTGTTTTTT	CASSTETGSSGELFF
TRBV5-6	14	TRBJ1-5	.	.	TGTGCCAGCAGTTTTCAGGGTATCGATCAGCCCCAGCATTTT	CASSFQGIDQPQHF
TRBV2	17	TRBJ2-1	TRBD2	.	TGTGCCAGCAAGGTGGGGACTAGCGGGGGCCTCTACAATGAGCAGTTCTTC	CASKVGTSGGLYNEQFF
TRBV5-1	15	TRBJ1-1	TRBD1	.	TGCGCCAGCAGTTGGGACAGATCAAGGGCCACTGAAGCTTTCTTT	CASSWDRSRATEAFF
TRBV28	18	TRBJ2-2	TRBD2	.	TGTGCCAGCAGCACCCCCCTCGGACTAGCGGGAAACACCGGGGAGCTGTTTTTT	CASSTPLGLAGNTGELFF
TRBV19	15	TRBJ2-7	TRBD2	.	TGTGCCAGTAGTCCGGAGACTAGCGGGATCTACGAGCAGTACTTC	CASSPETSGIYEQYF
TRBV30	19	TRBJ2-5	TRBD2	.	TGTGCCTGGGCCCTCGGACTAGCGGACTTGGGGGCCCCCCAAGAGACCCAGTACTTC	CAWALGLADLGAPQETQYF